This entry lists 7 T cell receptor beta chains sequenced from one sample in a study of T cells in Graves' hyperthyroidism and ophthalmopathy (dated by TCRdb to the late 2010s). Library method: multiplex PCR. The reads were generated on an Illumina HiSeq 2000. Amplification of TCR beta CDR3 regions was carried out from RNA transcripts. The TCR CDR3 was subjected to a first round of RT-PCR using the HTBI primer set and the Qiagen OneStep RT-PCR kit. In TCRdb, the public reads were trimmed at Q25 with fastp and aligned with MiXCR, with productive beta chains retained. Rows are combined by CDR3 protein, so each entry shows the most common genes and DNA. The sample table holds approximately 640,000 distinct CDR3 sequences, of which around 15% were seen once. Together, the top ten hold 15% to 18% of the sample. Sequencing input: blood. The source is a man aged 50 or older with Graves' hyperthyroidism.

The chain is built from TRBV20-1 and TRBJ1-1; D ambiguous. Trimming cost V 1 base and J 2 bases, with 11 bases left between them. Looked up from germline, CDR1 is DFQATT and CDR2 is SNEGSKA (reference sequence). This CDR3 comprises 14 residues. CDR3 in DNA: TGCAGTGCTAGAGTGAGGGCGGTAAACACTGAAGCTTTCTTT. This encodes CSARVRAVNTEAFF.

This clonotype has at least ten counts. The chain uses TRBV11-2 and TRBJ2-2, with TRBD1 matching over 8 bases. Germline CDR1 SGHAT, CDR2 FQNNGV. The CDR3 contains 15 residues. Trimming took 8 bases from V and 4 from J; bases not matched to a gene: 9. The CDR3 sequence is CASSPGQGGTGELFF. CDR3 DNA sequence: TGTGCCAGCTCACCTGGACAGGGCGGCACCGGGGAGCTGTTTTTT.

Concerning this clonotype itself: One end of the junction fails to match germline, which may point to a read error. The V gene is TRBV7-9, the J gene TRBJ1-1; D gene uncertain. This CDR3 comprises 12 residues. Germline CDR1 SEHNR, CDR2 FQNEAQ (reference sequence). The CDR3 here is CASSLLNTQAFF. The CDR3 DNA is TGTGCCAGCAGCCTCTTAAACACTCAAGCTTTCTTT.

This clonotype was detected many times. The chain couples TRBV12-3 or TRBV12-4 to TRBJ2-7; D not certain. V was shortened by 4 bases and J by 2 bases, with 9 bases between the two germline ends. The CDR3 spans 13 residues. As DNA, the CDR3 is TGTGCCAGCAGTTACGGACCGCCCTACGAGCAGTACTTC. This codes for CASSYGPPYEQYF.

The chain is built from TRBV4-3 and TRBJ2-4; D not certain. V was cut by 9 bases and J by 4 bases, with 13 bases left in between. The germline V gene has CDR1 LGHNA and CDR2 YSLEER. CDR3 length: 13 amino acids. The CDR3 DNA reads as TGCGCCAGAAAAATGGGCCTAAAAAACATTCAGTACTTC. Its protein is CARKMGLKNIQYF.

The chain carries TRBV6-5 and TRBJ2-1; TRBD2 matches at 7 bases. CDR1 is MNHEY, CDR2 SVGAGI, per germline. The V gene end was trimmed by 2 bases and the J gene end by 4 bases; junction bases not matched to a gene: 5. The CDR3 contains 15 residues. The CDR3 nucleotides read TGTGCCAGCAGTTACGGGGGAGGGAGATACAATGAGCAGTTCTTC. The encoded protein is CASSYGGGRYNEQFF.

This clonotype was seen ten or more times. The CDR3 reads CASSVGGRNQPQHF. In nucleotides, the CDR3 is TGTGCCAGCAGTGTGGGAGGGAGAAACCAGCCCCAGCATTTT. The V and J genes are TRBV2 and TRBJ1-5; D is ambiguous. Looked up from germline, CDR1 is SNHLY and CDR2 is FYNNEI. Trimming took 4 bases from V and 7 from J, leaving 14 bases between them. The CDR3 loop spans 14 amino acids.